This T cell receptor beta chain was profiled in a study of blood T cell repertoires in COVID-19. The germline gives CDR1 MDHEN, CDR2 SYDVKM. Trimming removed 4 bases from V and 3 bases from J, with 7 bases in between. CDR3 length equals 12 residues. Clones were read by immunoSEQ multiplex PCR, and TCRdb kept only the in-frame ones, dropping some. The sample lists 65,000 to 90,000 clones, about nine tenths occurring once. The V call is TRBV28, the J call TRBJ2-7, with D hard to call. Sequenced input: peripheral blood. This receptor was obtained from a human donor in a cohort sampled during active COVID-19. The DNA for the CDR3 is TGTGCCAGCAGTTCATCTAGCTACGAGCAGTACTTC. Residues: CASSSSSYEQYF.